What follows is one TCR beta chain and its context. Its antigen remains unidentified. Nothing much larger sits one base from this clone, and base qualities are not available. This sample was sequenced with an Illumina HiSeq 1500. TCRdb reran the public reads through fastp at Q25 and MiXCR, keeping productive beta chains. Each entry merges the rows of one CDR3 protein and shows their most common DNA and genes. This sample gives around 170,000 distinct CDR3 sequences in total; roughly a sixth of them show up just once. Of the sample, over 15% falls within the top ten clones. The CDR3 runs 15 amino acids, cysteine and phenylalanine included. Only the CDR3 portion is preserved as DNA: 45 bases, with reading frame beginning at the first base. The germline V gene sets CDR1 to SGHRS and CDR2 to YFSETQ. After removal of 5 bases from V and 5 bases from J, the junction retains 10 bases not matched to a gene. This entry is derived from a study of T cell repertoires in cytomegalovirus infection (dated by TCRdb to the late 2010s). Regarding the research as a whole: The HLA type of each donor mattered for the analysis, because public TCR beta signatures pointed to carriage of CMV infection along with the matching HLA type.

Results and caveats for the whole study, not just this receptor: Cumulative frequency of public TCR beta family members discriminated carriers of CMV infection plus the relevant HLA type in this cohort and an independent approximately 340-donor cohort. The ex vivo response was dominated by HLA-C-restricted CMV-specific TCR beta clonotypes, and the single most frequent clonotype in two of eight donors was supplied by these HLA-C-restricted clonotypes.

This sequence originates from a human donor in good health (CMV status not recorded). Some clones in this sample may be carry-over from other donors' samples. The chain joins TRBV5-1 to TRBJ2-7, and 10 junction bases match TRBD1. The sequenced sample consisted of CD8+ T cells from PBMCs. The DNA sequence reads TGCGCCAGCAGTGTTCGACAGGGGGCTTGGAACGAGCAGTACTTC. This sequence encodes CASSVRQGAWNEQYF.